The next 28 T cell receptor beta chains were all read from a single sample in a study of cytomegalovirus exposure and HLA in healthy donors (dated by TCRdb to between 2016 and 2019). The receptor library was made with the immunoSEQ multiplex PCR assay. For the multiplex PCR, a mixture combining 60 forward primers for TCR Vbeta segments and 13 reverse primers for TCR Jbeta segments was used. The immuneACCESS repertoire file appears here via TCRdb, limited to in-frame rearrangements. These files lack a portion of the clones; in checked studies, under half of the deficit traces to unresolved V genes, and the cause of the others is not known. Counted in this sample were 65,000 to 95,000 clones; 78% of them appeared once. Around 2.3% of the sample is in the top ten clones. The sequenced sample was PBMCs. Receptors were obtained from a male donor in good health and CMV-seropositive.

This clone was seen once. The chain is built from TRBV7-6 and TRBJ2-7; 11 bases are a match to TRBD2. After removal of 2 bases from V and 0 bases from J, the junction contained 3 bases not matched to a gene. In germline, CDR1 is SGHVS, CDR2 FNYEAQ. The CDR3 consists of 16 residues. The CDR3 DNA reads TGTGCCAGCAGCTTATCCGGGACTAGCGGCTCCTACGAGCAGTACTTC. Translation gives CASSLSGTSGSYEQYF.

This chain joins TRBV30 and TRBJ1-1, with 7 bases aligning to TRBD1. CDR1 and CDR2 from the germline V gene are GTSNPN and SVGIG (reference sequence). The CDR3 runs to 12 residues. CDR3 DNA: TGTTCAGGGGGTCGGGGGAACACTGAAGCTTTCTTT. Translating gives CSGGRGNTEAFF.

This clone has more than one count but fewer than ten. The rearrangement links TRBV14 to TRBJ1-1; D ambiguous. This CDR3 contains 16 residues. Germline CDR1 SGHDN, CDR2 FVKESK. V was clipped by 1 base and J by 1 base, with 13 bases between them. Here the CDR3 reads CASSQAAPTKNTEAFF. The CDR3 region has the DNA TGTGCCAGCAGCCAAGCGGCACCTACTAAGAACACTGAAGCTTTCTTT.

The chain recombines TRBV27 with TRBJ2-1; D not certain. This CDR3 has 13 amino acids. The V end lost 2 bases, the J end lost 7 bases, and 9 bases lay between the germline ends. Per germline, CDR1 MNHEY and CDR2 SMNVEV (reference sequence). Here the CDR3 reads CASSLEAKNEQFF. The CDR3 DNA follows: TGTGCCAGCAGTTTAGAAGCGAAGAATGAGCAGTTCTTC.

This chain joins TRBV6-4 and TRBJ2-1; TRBD1 agrees at 9 bases. This CDR3 region has 15 residues. The V and J ends lost 5 bases and 7 bases, in that order; junction bases with no gene match: 9. Germline V lookup: CDR1 MRHNA, CDR2 SNTAGT. In nucleotides, the CDR3 is TGTGCCAGCAGTCCAACAGGGGGCGCTGAAAATGAGCAGTTCTTC. It encodes CASSPTGGAENEQFF.

V usage is TRBV10-1 and J usage is TRBJ2-3; D is uncertain. Germline assignment: CDR1 WNHNN and CDR2 SYGVQD (reference sequence). The CDR3 is 11 amino acids. The ends were cut back, 2 bases at V and 6 bases at J, with 3 bases in the middle. CDR3 in amino acids: CASSERDTQYF. CDR3 nucleotide sequence: TGCGCCAGCAGTGAGCGGGATACGCAGTATTTT.

The genes are TRBV9 and TRBJ2-1, with TRBD2 matching over 16 bases. Germline CDR1 SGDLS, CDR2 YYNGEE. The length of the CDR3 is 18 residues. J gave up 10 bases and V 2 bases, and 12 bases lay outside the gene matches. CDR3 DNA: TGTGCCAGCAGCGTTGGGACTAGCGGGAGGGCCGGTCGGGGGGAGCAGTTCTTC. It encodes CASSVGTSGRAGRGEQFF.

This chain uses TRBV5-1 with TRBJ2-5; 13 bases align to TRBD2. Germline V gene data show CDR1 as SGHRS and CDR2 as YFSETQ. CDR3 length: 15 amino acids. Germline trimming cut 1 base from V and 4 bases from J; bases unmatched to any gene: 1. In DNA, the CDR3 is TGCGCCAGCAGCTTGCGACTAGCGGGAGGAGAGACCCAGTACTTC. Amino acid sequence: CASSLRLAGGETQYF.

The chain couples TRBV7-3 to TRBJ2-1; D perhaps matches TRBD2 (6 bases). The germline gives CDR1 SGHTA, CDR2 FQGTGA. V lost 2 bases and J 6 bases, leaving 20 bases between the germline ends. The CDR3 totals 17 residues. DNA of the CDR3: TGTGCCAGCAGCTTATTGGCGGGTATTAAGGGAGGCAATGAGCAGTTCTTC. Its translation: CASSLLAGIKGGNEQFF. Drawing the rest from reference TRBV7-3 and TRBJ2-1, the complete variable domain is GAGVSQTPSNKVTEKGKYVELRCDPISGHTALYWYRQSLGQGPEFLIYFQGTGAADDSGLPNDRFFAVRPEGSVSTLKIQRTERGDSAVYLCASSLLAGIKGGNEQFFGPGTRLTVL.

The rearrangement joins TRBV15 to TRBJ2-7, with D perhaps TRBD2 (6 bases). V shed 1 base and J shed 3 bases, with 7 bases lying between them. Germline lookup yields CDR1 LNHNV and CDR2 YYDKDF (reference sequence). This CDR3 has 13 residues. The CDR3 loop is CATSRVSGYEQYF. The CDR3 DNA sequence: TGTGCCACCAGCAGAGTTAGCGGCTACGAGCAGTACTTC. Using reference TRBV15 and TRBJ2-7 for the parts outside the CDR3, the full variable domain is DAMVIQNPRYQVTQFGKPVTLSCSQTLNHNVMYWYQQKSSQAPKLLFHYYDKDFNNEADTPDNFQSRRPNTSFCFLDIRSPGLGDTAMYLCATSRVSGYEQYFGPGTRLTVT.

The chain is built from TRBV5-1 and TRBJ2-7, with 12 bases aligning to TRBD2. J lost 5 bases, V lost 6 bases, and 6 bases had no gene match. The CDR3 totals 14 residues. CDR1 and CDR2 (germline): SGHRS, YFSETQ. This CDR3 reads CASTPGTSGHEQYF. CDR3 in DNA: TGCGCCAGCACCCCCGGGACTAGCGGGCACGAGCAGTACTTC.

This clone occurred once. The J gene is TRBJ2-7, the V gene TRBV5-1; 7 bases fit TRBD1. This CDR3 is 15 amino acids long. CDR1 and CDR2 from the germline V gene are SGHRS and YFSETQ. Trimming took 4 bases from V and 0 from J; bases not matched to a gene: 7. The CDR3: CASSRLTGSSYEQYF. CDR3 DNA: TGCGCCAGCAGCCGTTTGACAGGGAGCTCCTACGAGCAGTACTTC.

The chain employs TRBV6-6 and TRBJ2-2; tentatively, D is TRBD2 (5 bases). The CDR3 sequence is 14 residues long. Trimming shortened V by 0 bases and J by 6 bases, and 8 bases separated the two germline ends. In germline, CDR1 is MNHNY, CDR2 SVGAGI (reference sequence). The CDR3 here is CASSYSTDSGELFF. Here the CDR3 DNA reads TGTGCCAGCAGTTACTCAACGGACTCCGGGGAGCTGTTTTTT.

The chain employs TRBV19 and TRBJ2-7, with no clear D. CDR1 LNHDA and CDR2 SQIVND come from the germline V gene (reference sequence). The CDR3 totals 15 residues. V lost 3 bases, J lost 2 bases, and 14 bases lay in between. The CDR3 region has the DNA TGTGCCAGTAGTATGAGTTTCATAGTCCCCTACGAGCAGTACTTC. Translating gives CASSMSFIVPYEQYF.

V is TRBV7-9 and J is TRBJ2-7; maybe TRBD1 (5 bases). The length of the CDR3 is 14 residues. CDR1 and CDR2 (germline): SEHNR, FQNEAQ (reference sequence). V lost 5 bases and J lost 4, with 15 bases in between. CDR3 region: CASSPRWGPYEQYF. As DNA, the CDR3 is TGTGCCAGCAGCCCACGGTGGGGCCCTTACGAGCAGTACTTC.

This chain links TRBV5-1 with TRBJ2-1, with D tentatively TRBD2 (6 bases). The V and J ends lost 0 bases and 7 bases respectively, with 17 bases between them. Germline V lookup: CDR1 SGHRS, CDR2 YFSETQ. This CDR3 spans 16 amino acids. This CDR3 is CASSLEVTASVNEQFF. The CDR3 bases are TGCGCCAGCAGCTTGGAGGTGACGGCTAGCGTTAATGAGCAGTTCTTC.

There are a few counts of this clone. V gene TRBV4-3 combines with J gene TRBJ2-7, with 7 bases that match TRBD2. The CDR3 is 15 amino acids. Germline lookup yields CDR1 LGHNA and CDR2 YSLEER. Trimming cost V 0 bases and J 4 bases; bases outside gene matches: 6. In DNA, the CDR3 is TGCGCCAGCAGCCAAGAAGTGGGGAGGGCTTACGAGCAGTACTTC. The encoded protein is CASSQEVGRAYEQYF.

The rearrangement links TRBV5-1 to TRBJ2-3, with 10 bases that match TRBD2. With V trimmed by 7 bases and J by 9 bases, 14 bases remained unmatched. Germline V gives CDR1 SGHRS, CDR2 YFSETQ. The CDR3 spans 15 residues. In nucleotides, the CDR3 is TGCGCCAGCTCCTTGACGAGCGGGAGGGGGCGGACGCAGTATTTT. Its translation is CASSLTSGRGRTQYF.

The chain is built from TRBV30 and TRBJ1-5; possibly TRBD1 for D (6 bases). Trimming took 5 bases from V and 4 from J, leaving 12 bases between them. CDR3 length: 13 residues. Germline assignment: CDR1 GTSNPN and CDR2 SVGIG (reference sequence). The CDR3 sequence is CAWPDSRNQPQHF. For the CDR3, the DNA is TGTGCCTGGCCGGACAGCAGAAATCAGCCCCAGCATTTT.

Concerning this clone itself: The germline gene is not matched at one end of the junction; a read error may be the cause. The chain employs TRBV6-5 and TRBJ2-7; TRBD2 is a possible D gene (6 bases). CDR3 size: 14 residues. CDR1 is MNHEY, CDR2 SVGAGI, per germline. CDR3 sequence: CANSYGGMGHEQYF. The CDR3 region has the DNA TGTGCCAACAGTTACGGAGGGATGGGGCACGAGCAGTACTTC.

This chain connects TRBV9 to TRBJ1-1; D possibly corresponds to TRBD1 (5 bases). The CDR3 is 16 amino acids. V lost 1 base and J lost 0, with 13 bases in between. Germline CDR1 is SGDLS and CDR2 is YYNGEE. The CDR3 protein is CASSVTQGLVNTEAFF. The CDR3, as DNA: TGTGCCAGCAGCGTAACCCAGGGTTTGGTGAACACTGAAGCTTTCTTT. Using reference TRBV9 and TRBJ1-1 for the parts outside the CDR3, the full variable domain is DSGVTQTPKHLITATGQRVTLRCSPRSGDLSVYWYQQSLDQGLQFLIQYYNGEERAKGNILERFSAQQFPDLHSELNLSSLELGDSALYFCASSVTQGLVNTEAFFGQGTRLTVV.

This sequence joins TRBV18 and TRBJ1-1; D gene unclear. Trimming removed 4 bases at V and 4 bases at J, with 7 bases between. In germline, CDR1 is KGHSH, CDR2 LQKENI. This CDR3 is built from 12 residues. CDR3 sequence: CASSQPPTEAFF. In nucleotides, the CDR3 is TGTGCCAGCTCACAGCCTCCCACTGAAGCTTTCTTT.

The V call is TRBV28, the J call TRBJ2-7; 8 positions match TRBD1. The CDR3 has 13 amino acids. CDR1 is MDHEN, CDR2 SYDVKM, per germline. V trimming: 10 bases; J trimming: 2 bases; junction bases outside the gene matches: 7. The CDR3 DNA reads as TGTGCCACTGGCCGGACAGGGCCCTACGAGCAGTACTTC. Translating it yields CATGRTGPYEQYF. The full variable domain, with the rest looked up from reference TRBV28 and TRBJ2-7, is DVKVTQSSRYLVKRTGEKVFLECVQDMDHENMFWYRQDPGLGLRLIYFSYDVKMKEKGDIPEGYSVSREKKERFSLILESASTNQTSMYLCATGRTGPYEQYFGPGTRLTVT.

The chain uses TRBV6-1 and TRBJ1-1; D is uncertain. V dropped 6 bases and J dropped 0 bases, with 11 bases sitting between them. The CDR3 extends over 14 amino acids. Per germline, CDR1 MNHNS and CDR2 SASEGT. CDR3 DNA sequence: TGTGCCAGCAGGCGGGATACAATGAACACTGAAGCTTTCTTT. Encoded protein: CASRRDTMNTEAFF.

CDR3 nucleotides: TGTGCCAGTAGTCCTTACAGGGGCCACGAGCAGTACTTC. Protein product: CASSPYRGHEQYF. The chain has TRBV19 and TRBJ2-7, with 7 bases aligning to TRBD1. Germline-derived CDR1 and CDR2 are LNHDA and SQIVND (reference sequence). Losses at the gene ends were 5 bases for V and 5 bases for J; bases not matched to a gene: 6. The length of the CDR3 is 13 residues.

The chain links TRBV7-2 to TRBJ2-2; 7 bases map to TRBD2. CDR1 SGHTA and CDR2 FQGNSA come from the germline V gene. The CDR3 runs to 15 residues. Losses at the gene ends were 5 bases for V and 5 bases for J; bases not matched to a gene: 8. CDR3 sequence: CASSQAGRVTGELFF. In nucleotides, the CDR3 is TGTGCCAGCAGCCAGGCAGGGAGGGTAACCGGGGAGCTGTTTTTT. Looking up the rest from reference TRBV7-2 and TRBJ2-2 gives the full variable domain: GAGVSQSPSNKVTEKGKDVELRCDPISGHTALYWYRQSLGQGLEFLIYFQGNSAPDKSGLPSDRFSAERTGGSVSTLTIQRTQQEDSAVYLCASSQAGRVTGELFFGEGSRLTVL.

This chain uses TRBV9 with TRBJ2-5; D might be TRBD1 (5 bases). Looked up from germline, CDR1 is SGDLS and CDR2 is YYNGEE. V was pared by 3 bases and J by 4 bases, with 13 bases between. The CDR3 runs to 14 residues. The CDR3 coding sequence is TGTGCCAGCAGCGCCTATTTTGGGGCAGAGACCCAGTACTTC. It yields the protein CASSAYFGAETQYF.

The V call is TRBV7-9, the J call TRBJ2-1; possible D gene TRBD2, 5 bases. Germline V gene lookup returns CDR1 SEHNR and CDR2 FQNEAQ (reference sequence). CDR3 size: 13 residues. V lost 8 bases, J lost 4 bases, and 12 bases lay in between. The CDR3 reads CASLARGYNEQFF. CDR3 DNA sequence: TGTGCCAGCCTTGCTCGGGGTTACAATGAGCAGTTCTTC.